Below, 28 T cell receptor beta chains from the same sample are listed, as sequenced in a study of T cells in Graves' hyperthyroidism and ophthalmopathy. RNA transcripts yielded amplified TCR beta CDR3 regions. HTBI primers were used for first-round RT-PCR of the TCR CDR3. TCRdb used MiXCR to reprocess the multiplex PCR reads, holding one entry per CDR3 protein. The table shows about 37,000 distinct CDR3 sequences, with under 60% occurring only once. Input material: blood. The receptors were sampled from a man aged 35 to 55 with Graves' ophthalmopathy.

This clonotype was found many times. The rearrangement links TRBV27 to TRBJ2-1, with 11 bases matching TRBD1. The V gene end was trimmed by 10 bases and the J gene end by 8 bases; junction bases not matched to a gene: 10. The germline V gene has CDR1 MNHEY and CDR2 SMNVEV (reference sequence). The CDR3 runs to 14 residues. The CDR3 loop is CATSRDRGIYEQFF. DNA for the CDR3: TGTGCCACCAGCCGGGACAGGGGGATCTATGAGCAGTTCTTC.

The chain joins TRBV20-1 to TRBJ2-7; 8 positions agree with TRBD2. CDR3 length equals 15 residues. Germline CDR1 DFQATT, CDR2 SNEGSKA (reference sequence). V trimming: 0 bases; J trimming: 3 bases; junction bases outside the gene matches: 7. CDR3 residues: CSARDSGASDYEQYF. For the CDR3, the DNA is TGCAGTGCTAGAGATAGCGGGGCTAGCGACTACGAGCAGTACTTC.

This clonotype was recorded only once. The chain has TRBV29-1 and TRBJ1-2; 7 nucleotides match TRBD1. Germline assignment: CDR1 SQVTM and CDR2 ANQGSEA. The trim removed 3 bases at V and 7 bases at J, leaving 5 bases unmatched. The CDR3 has 12 residues. CDR3 region: CSVEGTVFGYTF. CDR3 nucleotide sequence: TGCAGCGTTGAGGGGACAGTTTTTGGCTACACCTTC.

This clonotype was detected a few times. This chain uses TRBV2 with TRBJ2-7, with D perhaps being TRBD1 or TRBD2 (5 bases each). The CDR3 runs to 11 residues. Germline V gene data show CDR1 as SNHLY and CDR2 as FYNNEI. V lost 8 bases and J lost 6, with 11 bases in between. CDR3: CASLVGAEQYF. For the CDR3, the DNA is TGTGCCAGCCTGGTCGGGGCCGAGCAGTACTTC. The full variable domain, in which reference TRBV2 and TRBJ2-7 provide the parts outside the CDR3, is EPEVTQTPSHQVTQMGQEVILRCVPISNHLYFYWYRQILGQKVEFLVSFYNNEISEKSEIFDDQFSVERPDGSNFTLKIRSTKLEDSAMYFCASLVGAEQYFGPGTRLTVT.

The chain uses TRBV20-1 and TRBJ2-5; 7 bases match TRBD2. The length of the CDR3 is 14 residues. The V segment lost 1 base and the J segment 4 bases; nucleotides outside the gene matches: 6. Germline V gene sequence: CDR1 DFQATT, CDR2 SNEGSKA (reference sequence). The CDR3 region has the DNA TGCAGTGCTAGAGCCTTCACGGGGGGAGAGACCCAGTACTTC. Residues: CSARAFTGGETQYF.

This clonotype has ten or more counts. J is TRBJ2-1 and V is TRBV5-1, with D tentatively TRBD2 (6 bases). In germline, CDR1 is SGHRS, CDR2 YFSETQ. CDR3 length equals 16 residues. The V gene lost 0 bases and the J gene lost 10 bases, with 20 bases spanning the gap. The CDR3: CASSLAGGTVVGEQFF. In nucleotides, the CDR3 is TGCGCCAGCAGCTTGGCGGGCGGGACGGTTGTAGGCGAGCAGTTCTTC.

The chain links TRBV2 to TRBJ2-1; D is ambiguous. Germline assignment: CDR1 SNHLY and CDR2 FYNNEI. V lost 5 bases and J 3 bases, leaving 11 bases between the germline ends. This CDR3 has 14 amino acids. Written as DNA, the CDR3 is TGTGCCAGCAGTCCAGGTGCAGGCTACAATGAGCAGTTCTTC. It specifies CASSPGAGYNEQFF.

This clonotype was counted many times. The chain recombines TRBV4-1 with TRBJ1-5, with a possible D match to TRBD1 (5 bases). V lost 6 bases and J 7 bases, leaving 13 bases between the germline ends. The CDR3 is made up of 13 amino acids. The germline V gene encodes CDR1 MGHRA and CDR2 YSYEKL. The CDR3 protein is CASSVQVKQPQHF. As DNA, the CDR3 is TGCGCCAGCAGTGTACAGGTTAAGCAGCCCCAGCATTTT.

This clonotype was seen ten or more times. The J gene is TRBJ1-2, the V gene TRBV2, with D unresolved. CDR1 is SNHLY and CDR2 is FYNNEI in the germline V gene. The CDR3 extends over 10 amino acids. V shed 6 bases and J shed 12 bases, with 11 bases lying between them. CDR3 residues: CASRSTRDTF. The CDR3 DNA reads as TGTGCCAGCAGGAGTACTCGGGACACCTTC.

In its sample, this clonotype was seen many times. The DNA of the CDR3 is TGCAGTGCTGGAGGGACTCTGAACACTGAAGCTTTCTTT. Residues: CSAGGTLNTEAFF. The chain links TRBV20-1 to TRBJ1-1, with D maybe TRBD1 (5 bases). There are 13 residues in the CDR3. Germline V gene data show CDR1 as DFQATT and CDR2 as SNEGSKA (reference sequence). V was pared by 5 bases and J by 0 bases, with 10 bases between.

As regards this clonotype: The CDR3 carries no conserved terminal phenylalanine or tryptophan, so it likely arises from a read error. The CDR3 sequence is CASSSGTSNQPQHL. CDR3 coding DNA: TGTGCCAGCAGTTCCGGGACTAGTAATCAGCCCCAGCATCTT. This chain uses TRBV27 with TRBJ1-5, with D perhaps TRBD1 (5 bases). The CDR3 contains 14 residues. V lost 4 bases to trimming and J lost 4 bases, with 11 bases between them. The germline V gene has CDR1 MNHEY and CDR2 SMNVEV (reference sequence).

This clonotype was picked up many times. The chain carries TRBV4-1 and TRBJ1-5; 9 positions agree with TRBD1. J was trimmed by 9 bases and V by 3 bases; bases with no gene match: 6. Looked up from germline, CDR1 is MGHRA and CDR2 is YSYEKL. There are 14 residues in the CDR3. Here the CDR3 DNA reads TGCGCCAGCAGCCAGGTGACAGGGGGGGTGCCCCAGCATTTT. Amino acids: CASSQVTGGVPQHF.

This rearrangement joins TRBV10-3 to TRBJ2-5; weak D call: TRBD2 (7 bases). The CDR3 has 14 amino acids. The ends were cut back, 4 bases at V and 3 bases at J, with 12 bases in the middle. Germline values: CDR1 ENHRY, CDR2 SYGVKD. The CDR3 DNA reads as TGTGCCATCAGTGGGGCGGGGGCAGAAGAGACCCAGTACTTC. Its protein is CAISGAGAEETQYF.

Points on this clonotype: This may come from a read error, since a much larger clone is one base off. Since the CDR3 does not end with the conserved phenylalanine or tryptophan, this likely comes from a read error. V gene TRBV6-6 combines with J gene TRBJ2-4; D ambiguous. Trimming took 8 bases from V and 0 from J, leaving 14 bases between them. CDR3 size: 15 residues. Per germline, CDR1 MNHNY and CDR2 SVGAGI (reference sequence). The CDR3 loop reads CASAPLYLAKNIQYL. The CDR3 nucleotides read TGTGCCAGCGCACCCCTATATCTAGCCAAAAACATTCAGTACCTC.

The J gene is TRBJ2-5, the V gene TRBV20-1; the D is unclear. CDR3 length: 11 residues. Germline CDR1 and CDR2: DFQATT and SNEGSKA (reference sequence). V was cut by 0 bases and J by 13 bases, with 12 bases left in between. The CDR3 region is CSARDVTQTYF. CDR3 DNA sequence: TGCAGTGCTAGAGACGTGACACAGACGTACTTC.

In its sample, this clonotype was seen many times. The V and J genes are TRBV4-1 and TRBJ2-7; no clear D gene. The V gene lost 0 bases and the J gene lost 0 bases, with 24 bases spanning the gap. CDR3 length: 20 amino acids. CDR1 and CDR2 (germline): MGHRA, YSYEKL. CDR3 in amino acids: CASSQDHIRPSLRSSYEQYF. The CDR3 DNA is TGCGCCAGCAGCCAAGATCACATAAGGCCCTCGCTTAGGAGCTCCTACGAGCAGTACTTC.

The chain links TRBV10-1 to TRBJ1-2; 7 nucleotides align to TRBD1. With 6 bases clipped from V and 0 bases from J, the junction kept 13 bases outside the gene matches. The CDR3 spans 17 residues. Germline assignment: CDR1 WNHNN and CDR2 SYGVQD (reference sequence). CDR3 loop: CASSGPPDRRANYGYTF. The CDR3 coding sequence is TGCGCCAGCAGCGGTCCCCCGGACAGGAGAGCTAACTATGGCTACACCTTC.

This clonotype appeared many times. The chain joins TRBV19 to TRBJ1-1, with TRBD1 as a possible D gene (5 bases). Germline-derived CDR1 and CDR2 are LNHDA and SQIVND (reference sequence). The CDR3 spans 15 residues. V dropped 5 bases and J dropped 0 bases, with 13 bases sitting between them. The CDR3 spells CASSPPGGLNTEAFF. CDR3 DNA sequence: TGTGCCAGTAGTCCACCGGGGGGGTTGAACACTGAAGCTTTCTTT.

The genes are TRBV25-1 and TRBJ1-4; perhaps TRBD1 as D (6 bases). Trimming took 2 bases from V and 8 from J, leaving 12 bases between them. This CDR3 spans 14 amino acids. CDR1 and CDR2 from the germline V gene are MGHDK and SYGVNS. The CDR3: CASSEDRLGEKLFF. The CDR3 nucleotides are TGTGCCAGCAGTGAAGACAGGCTGGGCGAAAAACTGTTTTTT.

This clonotype was counted ten times or more. This chain uses TRBV6-4 with TRBJ1-5; D call uncertain. The CDR3 spans 16 residues. Germline-derived CDR1 and CDR2 are MRHNA and SNTAGT. With 0 bases removed from V and 0 bases from J, the gap between germline ends came to 9 bases. CDR3 region: CASSDSRHLSNQPQHF. Here the CDR3 DNA reads TGTGCCAGCAGTGACTCGAGACACCTTAGCAATCAGCCCCAGCATTTT.

This clonotype was seen many times. This chain joins TRBV20-1 and TRBJ1-3, with TRBD1 as a possible D gene (5 bases). Germline V gene lookup returns CDR1 DFQATT and CDR2 SNEGSKA (reference sequence). This CDR3 contains 14 residues. V was cut by 2 bases and J by 4 bases, with 12 bases left in between. The CDR3: CSARRPGSGNTIYF. DNA for the CDR3: TGCAGTGCTAGAAGGCCAGGGTCCGGAAACACCATATATTTT.

Note on this clonotype: A much larger clone is a single base away; this may be a read error. Given the absence of the conserved phenylalanine or tryptophan at the CDR3 end, a read error is likely. The chain joins TRBV9 to TRBJ2-2; TRBD1 is a possible D gene (6 bases). The V gene's germline CDR1 is SGDLS and CDR2 YYNGEE. This CDR3 contains 13 residues. Here the CDR3 reads CAGRGPNTGELFV. CDR3 DNA sequence: TGTGCAGGCAGGGGACCCAACACCGGGGAGCTGTTTGTT.

To note about this clonotype: Without the conserved terminal phenylalanine or tryptophan, this CDR3 likely stems from a read error. No DNA is shown, since the ends of the CDR3 on it are uncertain; the CDR3 is the one TCRdb lists. The chain links TRBV7-8 to TRBJ2-1. The germline V gene encodes CDR1 SGHVS and CDR2 FQNEAQ. The CDR3 extends over 8 residues, inclusive of both ends. The CDR3 here is CASSLVWG.

A remark on this clonotype: The conserved phenylalanine or tryptophan is not found at the CDR3 terminus, so this likely reflects a read error. No DNA is shown, since the ends of the CDR3 on it are uncertain; the CDR3 is the one TCRdb lists. The chain carries TRBV11-1 and TRBJ2-6; the D call in the table, TRBD1, was not verified against the DNA. From germline, CDR1 is SGHAT and CDR2 FQDESV (reference sequence). Termini included, the CDR3 measures 8 amino acids. CDR3 in amino acids: CASSLHDR.

This chain joins TRBV9 and TRBJ2-2; 11 positions agree with TRBD2. V lost 3 bases, J lost 7 bases, and 5 bases stayed unmatched. Germline CDR1 reads SGDLS; CDR2 reads YYNGEE. The CDR3 runs 15 residues. In DNA, the CDR3 is TGTGCCAGCAGCGAGACTAGCGGGACGGTCGGGGAGCTGTTTTTT. It encodes CASSETSGTVGELFF.

On this clonotype: It is unclear where the CDR3 begins or ends on the DNA, so no DNA is shown, and the CDR3 is as TCRdb lists it. The CDR3 loop reads CASSFYICSARELSGGGQPQHF. The chain carries TRBV7-3 and TRBJ1-5. CDR1 and CDR2 from the germline V gene are SGHTA and FQGTGA. The CDR3 sequence runs 22 residues, both termini included.

In the case of this clonotype: In this CDR3 the conserved last residue, phenylalanine or tryptophan, is missing, so a read error is likely. The V call is TRBV7-2, the J call TRBJ2-3, with 9 positions matching TRBD2. Germline V lookup: CDR1 SGHTA, CDR2 FQGNSA. This CDR3 is 18 amino acids long. The CDR3 bases are TGTGCCAGCAGCTCTCCCTATTCGCGGGGGGGCAGAGGTGATATGCAGTATCTT. Its translation: CASSSPYSRGGRGDMQYL.

This clonotype was detected many times. The V call is TRBV20-1, the J call TRBJ2-7, with 8 bases identical to TRBD2. J lost 3 bases, V lost 0 bases, and 7 bases had no gene match. The CDR3 runs to 15 residues. CDR1 and CDR2 (germline): DFQATT, SNEGSKA (reference sequence). The CDR3 is CSARDLDGGDYEQYF. DNA for the CDR3: TGCAGTGCTAGAGATCTGGACGGGGGGGACTACGAGCAGTACTTC.